A few counts support the clone carrying this T cell receptor beta chain. These data belong to a study of T cells in Graves' hyperthyroidism and ophthalmopathy. The CDR3 has 14 residues. V lost 2 bases to trimming and J lost 6 bases; unmatched junction nucleotides: 6. The V gene's germline CDR1 is LNHNV and CDR2 YYDKDF (reference sequence). TCR beta CDR3 region amplification was performed from RNA transcripts. Using the HTBI primer set, a first-round RT-PCR was run on the TCR CDR3. TCRdb passed the multiplex PCR reads through MiXCR, listing each CDR3 protein once. The sample contains over 650,000 distinct CDR3 sequences, 45% of which appear only once.

The rearrangement uses TRBV15 and TRBJ2-5; 7 bases are shared with TRBD1. The clonotype comes from an adult man with Graves' disease, either hyperthyroidism or ophthalmopathy (not recorded which). Sample: peripheral blood or thyroid tissue (not recorded which). The CDR3 region has the DNA TGTGCCACCAGCAGACGGGACAGCAGCAAGACCCAGTACTTC. Protein product: CATSRRDSSKTQYF.